This is a list of T cell receptor beta chains from one sample in a study of CD8+ T cells in alopecia areata. The table came from immunoSEQ multiplex PCR; TCRdb's copy has only in-frame clones and leaves some out. The table lists some 170,000 clones, 58% of them singletons. The sample was CD4+ T cells sorted from blood, taken at approximately week 60, from a patient treated with tofacitinib. The origin of the receptors is a human donor with alopecia areata. CDR3s include the opening cysteine and the closing phenylalanine or tryptophan. Each record gives: J gene, CDR3 length, V gene, D gene, clone size, CDR3 DNA, CDR3 protein. A D gene is named only where the DNA matches it firmly. Clone size, where shown, is once, few, many, or a class for clones that have expanded.

J: TRBJ2-3
length: 14
V: TRBV4-2
D: NA
size: NA
DNA: TGTGCCAGCAGCCAAGACAGGGGCACAGATACGCAGTATTTT
CDR3: CASSQDRGTDTQYF

J: TRBJ2-1
length: 14
V: TRBV29-1
D: TRBD2
size: once
DNA: TGCAGCGTTGGCATAGCGGGGGGACTCAATGAGCAGTTCTTC
CDR3: CSVGIAGGLNEQFF

J: TRBJ1-2
length: 18
V: TRBV4-1
D: TRBD1
size: NA
DNA: TGCGCCAGCAGCCCTGGGTTCCCGGGACAGGGTCATAACTATGGCTACACCTTC
CDR3: CASSPGFPGQGHNYGYTF

J: TRBJ1-4
length: 12
V: TRBV29-1
D: NA
size: NA
DNA: TGCAGCGTTGAAGGGTTGGGTGGAAAACTGTTTTTT
CDR3: CSVEGLGGKLFF

J: TRBJ2-1
length: 14
V: TRBV29-1
D: TRBD2
size: few
DNA: TGCAGCGGCTCCGGGACTAGCGGTTACAATGAGCAGTTCTTC
CDR3: CSGSGTSGYNEQFF

J: TRBJ2-3
length: 12
V: TRBV30
D: NA
size: NA
DNA: TGTGCCTGGAGTGGGTCAGGGTGGGCGCAGTATTTT
CDR3: CAWSGSGWAQYF

J: TRBJ2-5
length: 13
V: TRBV30
D: NA
size: NA
DNA: TGTGCCTGGACGGGCAGGCGCCAAGAGACCCAGTACTTC
CDR3: CAWTGRRQETQYF

J: TRBJ2-7
length: 15
V: TRBV6-5
D: NA
size: few
DNA: TGTGCCAGCAGTAGGATGATGGGAGGAGGGTACGAGCAGTACTTC
CDR3: CASSRMMGGGYEQYF

J: TRBJ1-6
length: 13
V: TRBV12-5
D: NA
size: few
DNA: TGTGCTAGTGGTTTGGGGGTTTCCTCACCCCTCCACTTT
CDR3: CASGLGVSSPLHF

J: TRBJ1-2
length: 14
V: TRBV18
D: NA
size: NA
DNA: TGTGCCAGCTCACCGAGGGAGGGGAGCTATGGCTACACCTTC
CDR3: CASSPREGSYGYTF

J: TRBJ2-6
length: 18
V: TRBV10-3
D: TRBD2
size: few
DNA: TGTGCCATCAGTCCCCGGGGGGGAGGTGGTTCTGGGGCCAACGTCCTGACTTTC
CDR3: CAISPRGGGGSGANVLTF

J: TRBJ1-5
length: 12
V: TRBV29-1
D: TRBD1
size: NA
DNA: TGCAGCGTTGCGGGACAGAATCAGCCCCAGCATTTT
CDR3: CSVAGQNQPQHF

J: TRBJ1-5
length: 13
V: TRBV9
D: NA
size: NA
DNA: TGTGCCAGCAGCGTAAGGGCTGGCGGTACCCAGCATTTT
CDR3: CASSVRAGGTQHF